The 26 T cell receptor beta chains below come from one sample, sequenced in a study of response to subunit inactivated influenza vaccine. One entry per CDR3 protein, called by TCRdb with MiXCR from the RT-PCR reads. The table has about 780,000 distinct CDR3 sequences, about 18% seen once. The sequenced sample was PBMCs from blood, obtained 4 to 6 days after vaccination. Source of these receptors: a man between 50 and 59 years old who received an inactivated influenza vaccine.

J is TRBJ1-3 and V is TRBV19; maybe TRBD1 (5 bases). CDR1 is LNHDA, CDR2 SQIVND, per germline (reference sequence). This CDR3 comprises 13 residues. V lost 9 bases to trimming and J lost 2 bases, with 11 bases between them. CDR3 loop: CASGRQPGNTIYF. The DNA for the CDR3 is TGTGCCAGCGGTAGACAGCCTGGAAACACCATATATTTT.

The chain carries TRBV12-3 or TRBV12-4 and TRBJ1-3, with a possible D match to TRBD1 (6 bases). Between the trimmed V and J ends, which lost 3 bases and 4 bases, there was a span of 10 bases. This CDR3 is 14 amino acids long. As DNA, the CDR3 is TGTGCCAGCAGTTTCGGGGGGCAGGGAAACACCATATATTTT. This gives the protein CASSFGGQGNTIYF.

This chain uses TRBV7-9 with TRBJ2-4, with D possibly TRBD1 on 5 matching bases. In germline, CDR1 is SEHNR, CDR2 FQNEAQ (reference sequence). V shed 2 bases and J shed 6 bases, with 14 bases lying between them. CDR3 size: 15 residues. This chain's CDR3 is CASSLQGRVGNIQYF. The CDR3 nucleotides read TGTGCCAGCAGCTTACAGGGCAGGGTAGGAAACATTCAGTACTTC.

This clonotype was counted a few times. This rearrangement joins TRBV7-2 to TRBJ2-7; 10 bases agree with TRBD1. Unmatched junction bases numbered 8, after V lost 5 bases and J lost 1 base. This CDR3 region has 16 residues. Germline V gives CDR1 SGHTA, CDR2 FQGNSA. Here the CDR3 reads CASSPFPGQGSYEQYF. The CDR3 coding sequence is TGTGCCAGCAGCCCTTTCCCGGGACAGGGGTCCTACGAGCAGTACTTC.

This clonotype was detected ten times or more. This chain connects TRBV29-1 to TRBJ2-5; D may correspond to TRBD1 or TRBD2 (5 bases each). Germline V gives CDR1 SQVTM, CDR2 ANQGSEA. The CDR3 has 14 residues. Trimming pared 6 bases from V and 4 bases from J, leaving 18 bases between. The CDR3 sequence is CSVTPGTSGETQYF. The CDR3, as DNA: TGCAGCGTCACCCCTGGGACGAGTGGAGAGACCCAGTACTTC.

The V and J genes are TRBV5-1 and TRBJ1-2, with D maybe TRBD1 (5 bases). The CDR3 runs to 14 residues. Germline CDR1 is SGHRS and CDR2 is YFSETQ. V was pared by 3 bases and J by 2 bases, with 11 bases between. CDR3 bases: TGCGCCAGCAGCTGGGGTAGGGGCAACTATGGCTACACCTTC. This translates into CASSWGRGNYGYTF.

The chain uses TRBV5-5 and TRBJ1-2, with 7 bases matching TRBD1. The trim removed 3 bases at V and 1 base at J, leaving 6 bases unmatched. Germline V gives CDR1 SGHKS, CDR2 YYEKEE (reference sequence). CDR3 length: 15 residues. DNA of the CDR3: TGTGCCAGCAGCTGGGTGACAGGGCTTAACTATGGCTACACCTTC. It specifies CASSWVTGLNYGYTF.

This clonotype turned up a few times. This chain uses TRBV15 with TRBJ2-1; no clear D gene. The germline CDR1 and CDR2 sequences are LNHNV and YYDKDF (reference sequence). The germline V and J ends were trimmed by 0 bases and 7 bases, with 13 bases remaining between them. This CDR3 region has 15 residues. CDR3 loop: CATSRDGRTENEQFF. CDR3 sequence (DNA): TGTGCCACCAGCAGAGATGGAAGGACCGAAAATGAGCAGTTCTTC.

The V gene is TRBV6-2 or TRBV6-3, the J gene TRBJ2-5; D is uncertain. The CDR3 consists of 16 residues. Germline CDR1 is MNHEY and CDR2 is SVGEGT. Trimming shortened V by 0 bases and J by 5 bases, and 16 bases separated the two germline ends. CDR3 sequence: CASSYSTPNSRETQYF. The CDR3 nucleotides are TGTGCCAGCAGTTACTCGACCCCCAACTCAAGGGAGACCCAGTACTTC.

This clonotype was detected ten times or more. This chain connects TRBV10-3 to TRBJ1-1; TRBD1 aligns across 9 bases. Germline CDR1 ENHRY, CDR2 SYGVKD. J was trimmed by 3 bases and V by 5 bases; bases with no gene match: 7. There are 15 residues in the CDR3. The CDR3 loop reads CAISPRQGDYTEAFF. The CDR3 region has the DNA TGTGCCATCAGTCCACGACAGGGGGATTACACTGAAGCTTTCTTT.

The sample holds many counts of this clonotype. This rearrangement joins TRBV9 to TRBJ2-7; possibly TRBD1 or TRBD2 for D (5 bases each). This CDR3 comprises 14 residues. Germline V CDR1 and CDR2: SGDLS, YYNGEE. Trimming removed 0 bases at V and 3 bases at J, with 10 bases between. The CDR3 region has the DNA TGTGCCAGCAGCGTAGAGGGACGTGGCTACGAGCAGTACTTC. Translated, it gives CASSVEGRGYEQYF.

The V and J genes are TRBV4-1 and TRBJ1-3; D gene uncertain. Germline CDR1 is MGHRA and CDR2 is YSYEKL. Trimming shortened V by 4 bases and J by 2 bases, and 12 bases separated the two germline ends. The CDR3 is 15 residues long. DNA of the CDR3: TGCGCCAGCAGCCGCACCCCCTTTACTGGAAACACCATATATTTT. As protein: CASSRTPFTGNTIYF.

There are a few counts of this clonotype. This rearrangement joins TRBV7-2 to TRBJ2-7; D unresolved. Germline V gene sequence: CDR1 SGHTA, CDR2 FQGNSA. This CDR3 spans 16 amino acids. The ends were cut back, 5 bases at V and 0 bases at J, with 17 bases in the middle. CDR3 sequence reads: CASSLRPLRSSYEQYF. The CDR3 bases are TGTGCCAGCAGCCTAAGGCCCCTTCGTAGCTCCTACGAGCAGTACTTC. Based on the CDR3 plus reference TRBV7-2 and TRBJ2-7, the full variable domain is GAGVSQSPSNKVTEKGKDVELRCDPISGHTALYWYRQSLGQGLEFLIYFQGNSAPDKSGLPSDRFSAERTGGSVSTLTIQRTQQEDSAVYLCASSLRPLRSSYEQYFGPGTRLTVT.

The sample holds a few counts of this clonotype. The V call is TRBV19, the J call TRBJ2-5; TRBD2 matches at 12 bases. The V and J ends lost 6 bases and 0 bases, in that order; junction bases with no gene match: 2. The CDR3 runs to 15 residues. Looked up from germline, CDR1 is LNHDA and CDR2 is SQIVND (reference sequence). This CDR3 is CASRRTSGNQETQYF. DNA for the CDR3: TGTGCCAGTAGGCGGACTAGCGGGAACCAAGAGACCCAGTACTTC.

There are a few counts of this clonotype. This chain links TRBV5-6 with TRBJ1-1; D is uncertain. The CDR3 is 15 residues long. Between the trimmed V and J ends, which lost 5 bases and 4 bases, there was a span of 18 bases. CDR1 is SGHDT, CDR2 YYEEEE, per germline. CDR3 bases: TGTGCCAGCAGGGAATTACCGGGCGCCCCCACTGAAGCTTTCTTT. Translated: CASRELPGAPTEAFF.

This clonotype turned up a few times. V usage is TRBV3-1 and J usage is TRBJ2-7, with D possibly matching TRBD2 (5 bases). V was cut by 0 bases and J by 0 bases, with 9 bases left in between. The V gene's germline CDR1 is LGHDT and CDR2 YNNKEL (reference sequence). The CDR3 is 15 residues long. The CDR3 sequence is CASSQEYGVSYEQYF. In DNA form, the CDR3 reads TGTGCCAGCAGCCAAGAGTACGGGGTCTCCTACGAGCAGTACTTC.

This clonotype was observed a handful of times. The rearrangement joins TRBV4-3 to TRBJ2-5; D is unclear. The CDR3 has 13 amino acids. V was clipped by 0 bases and J by 5 bases, with 7 bases between them. Germline values: CDR1 LGHNA, CDR2 YSLEER. The CDR3 coding sequence is TGCGCCAGCAGCCAAGATCCCGTTGAGACCCAGTACTTC. It is translated as CASSQDPVETQYF.

The V gene is TRBV5-1, the J gene TRBJ2-1; D gene uncertain. This CDR3 contains 13 residues. V lost 1 base and J 3 bases, leaving 5 bases between the germline ends. CDR1 and CDR2 (germline): SGHRS, YFSETQ. The CDR3 DNA reads TGCGCCAGCAGCTTGAAGGGCTACAATGAGCAGTTCTTC. Protein: CASSLKGYNEQFF.

The genes are TRBV12-3 or TRBV12-4 and TRBJ1-4, with 8 nucleotides matching TRBD1. The CDR3 has 14 residues. The ends lost 8 bases at V and 5 bases at J; junction bases unmatched: 7. This CDR3 reads CASCLGTGNEKLFF. In DNA form, the CDR3 reads TGTGCCAGCTGCTTGGGGACAGGAAATGAAAAACTGTTTTTT.

In its sample, this clonotype was seen a few times. V gene TRBV20-1 combines with J gene TRBJ2-5; TRBD2 matches at 9 bases. There are 14 residues in the CDR3. Unmatched junction bases numbered 10, after V lost 5 bases and J lost 6 bases. Germline assignment: CDR1 DFQATT and CDR2 SNEGSKA (reference sequence). CDR3 DNA: TGCAGTGCTCCCGTAGGGACTAGCATGCAGACCCAGTACTTC. Translation gives CSAPVGTSMQTQYF.

The chain is built from TRBV19 and TRBJ2-1; a weak D match, TRBD2 (5 bases). The germline V and J ends were trimmed by 1 base and 6 bases, with 13 bases remaining between them. Per the germline V gene, CDR1 is LNHDA and CDR2 is SQIVND (reference sequence). This CDR3 region has 15 residues. The CDR3 loop is CASSIGQVRGNEQFF. In DNA form, the CDR3 reads TGTGCCAGTAGTATAGGGCAGGTCCGGGGCAATGAGCAGTTCTTC.

This clonotype was seen only a few times. The V call is TRBV5-6, the J call TRBJ2-7; a possible D gene is TRBD2 (6 bases). The CDR3 runs to 17 residues. Looked up from germline, CDR1 is SGHDT and CDR2 is YYEEEE. The germline V and J ends were trimmed by 0 bases and 0 bases, with 16 bases remaining between them. The CDR3 sequence is CASSLGTNREFSYEQYF. The CDR3 DNA is TGTGCCAGCAGCTTGGGGACAAACCGGGAGTTCTCCTACGAGCAGTACTTC.

This clonotype was counted between two and nine times. The chain combines TRBV3-1 with TRBJ1-1, with no clear D. Trimming pared 2 bases from V and 3 bases from J, leaving 10 bases between. Per the germline V gene, CDR1 is LGHDT and CDR2 is YNNKEL (reference sequence). The CDR3 contains 14 residues. The DNA of the CDR3 is TGTGCCAGCAGCCAATTACAGCTGGACACTGAAGCTTTCTTT. Its protein product is CASSQLQLDTEAFF.

The V gene is TRBV6-1, the J gene TRBJ2-7, with 7 bases aligning to TRBD2. Per the germline V gene, CDR1 is MNHNS and CDR2 is SASEGT. The CDR3 extends over 15 amino acids. V lost 4 bases and J lost 1; bases outside the gene matches: 7. CDR3 amino acids: CASSGGRAKSYEQYF. CDR3 in DNA: TGTGCCAGCAGTGGGGGGAGGGCGAAGTCCTACGAGCAGTACTTC.

This clonotype showed up many times. The junction differs from germline at one of its ends, possibly a read error. The chain recombines TRBV12-3 or TRBV12-4 with TRBJ2-2; tentative D call: TRBD1 (5 bases). This CDR3 comprises 13 residues. Written as DNA, the CDR3 is TGCGCCAGCAGCCGGACAAACACCGGGGAGCTGTTTTTT. This translates into CASSRTNTGELFF.

CDR3 sequence: CASTGATDTQYF. The CDR3 DNA is TGCGCCAGCACGGGGGCCACAGATACGCAGTATTTT. V usage is TRBV5-1 and J usage is TRBJ2-3; D assignment may be TRBD1 or TRBD2 (6 bases each). CDR3 length equals 12 residues. The V gene lost 6 bases and the J gene lost 2 bases, with 7 bases spanning the gap. Germline-derived CDR1 and CDR2 are SGHRS and YFSETQ.